One and the same sample provided the 2 T cell receptor beta chains below, sequenced in a study of blood T cells in healthy people across ages. The use of a sample-barcoded 5' primer and a J-beta primer mix characterized a second PCR of roughly 7 to 12 cycles. TCRdb used MiXCR to reprocess the 5' RACE reads, holding one entry per CDR3 protein. This sample carries under 1,000,000 distinct CDR3 sequences, about 46% of them seen once, and the ten largest clones take about a sixth. Input material: blood. The receptors shown here come from a man older than 75 in good health.

This clonotype was seen at least ten times. Here the CDR3 DNA reads TGTGCCAGCAGTTTTAGCCAGGGCTATGGCTACACCTTC. Protein product: CASSFSQGYGYTF. The V gene is TRBV12-3 or TRBV12-4, the J gene TRBJ1-2; D is possibly TRBD1 (5 bases). V lost 3 bases to trimming and J lost 4 bases, with 9 bases between them. The CDR3 runs 13 residues.

This chain connects TRBV2 to TRBJ2-3, with 9 nucleotides matching TRBD2. Trimming removed 2 bases from V and 3 bases from J; junction bases left unmatched: 12. The CDR3 length is 18 residues. Germline CDR1 is SNHLY and CDR2 is FYNNEI. The CDR3 loop reads CASSEMGIAGEITDTQYF. CDR3 DNA: TGTGCCAGCAGTGAAATGGGAATAGCGGGAGAGATAACAGATACGCAGTATTTT.